Below, one TCR beta chain is given with its context. This sample is drawn from a study of blood T cell repertoires in COVID-19. The CDR3 spans 14 residues. Germline CDR1 LNHDA, CDR2 SQIVND (reference sequence). V lost 3 bases to trimming and J lost 3 bases, with 8 bases between them. Sequencing used immunoSEQ multiplex PCR; TCRdb keeps in-frame clones, though not all of them. The sample contains roughly 700,000 clones, about nine tenths of which appear only once. The sequenced material came from peripheral blood. The TCR originated in a woman aged 18-29 years with acute or convalescent COVID-19. The V gene is TRBV19, the J gene TRBJ1-4, with D hard to call. CDR3 amino acids: CASSIYSSNEKLFF. CDR3 sequence (DNA): TGTGCCAGTAGTATCTACAGCTCTAATGAAAAACTGTTTTTT.